Below, 3 T cell receptor beta chains from the same sample are listed, as sequenced in a study of blood T cell repertoires in COVID-19. The protocol was immunoSEQ multiplex PCR, while the TCRdb copy is restricted to in-frame clones and leaves out a portion. The sample holds about 280,000 clones, more than 75% seen once. The sequenced sample consisted of peripheral blood. These receptor sequences come from a woman in her 30s who had recovered from COVID-19.

The gene calls are TRBV9 and TRBJ1-4, with D possibly matching TRBD1 (6 bases). The CDR3 loop spans 13 amino acids. Looked up from germline, CDR1 is SGDLS and CDR2 is YYNGEE. Trimming stripped 6 bases from V and 7 bases from J, with 13 bases between. The CDR3 region is CASTGGQSEKLFF. DNA of the CDR3: TGTGCCAGCACCGGGGGGCAGAGTGAAAAACTGTTTTTT. Looking up the rest from reference TRBV9 and TRBJ1-4 gives the full variable domain: DSGVTQTPKHLITATGQRVTLRCSPRSGDLSVYWYQQSLDQGLQFLIQYYNGEERAKGNILERFSAQQFPDLHSELNLSSLELGDSALYFCASTGGQSEKLFFGSGTQLSVL.

V usage is TRBV10-3 and J usage is TRBJ1-3; maybe TRBD1 (5 bases). This CDR3 has 17 amino acids. V gave up 4 bases and J gave up 2 bases, with 18 bases separating them. Germline CDR1 and CDR2: ENHRY and SYGVKD. The CDR3 is CAISVLGREAPGNTIYF. CDR3 nucleotide sequence: TGTGCCATCAGTGTATTGGGCAGGGAGGCCCCTGGAAACACCATATATTTT.

The chain employs TRBV19 and TRBJ2-5, with 11 bases aligning to TRBD1. V lost 3 bases and J lost 3; bases outside the gene matches: 6. CDR3 length: 16 amino acids. The V gene's germline CDR1 is LNHDA and CDR2 SQIVND (reference sequence). CDR3 bases: TGTGCCAGTAGTATTGGAGGGGGACAGGGGGAAGAGACCCAGTACTTC. As protein: CASSIGGGQGEETQYF.